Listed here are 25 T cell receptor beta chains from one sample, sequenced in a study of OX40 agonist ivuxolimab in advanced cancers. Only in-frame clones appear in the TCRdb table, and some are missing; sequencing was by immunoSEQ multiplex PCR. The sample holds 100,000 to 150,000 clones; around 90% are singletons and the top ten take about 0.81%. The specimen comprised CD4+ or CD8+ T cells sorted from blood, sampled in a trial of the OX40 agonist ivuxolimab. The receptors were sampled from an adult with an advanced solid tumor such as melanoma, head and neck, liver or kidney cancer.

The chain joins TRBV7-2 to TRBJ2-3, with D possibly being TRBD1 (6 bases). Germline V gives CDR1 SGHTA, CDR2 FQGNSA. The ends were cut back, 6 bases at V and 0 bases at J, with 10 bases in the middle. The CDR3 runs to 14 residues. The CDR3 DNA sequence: TGTGCCAGCAGAGCTGGACAGAGCACAGATACGCAGTATTTT. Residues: CASRAGQSTDTQYF.

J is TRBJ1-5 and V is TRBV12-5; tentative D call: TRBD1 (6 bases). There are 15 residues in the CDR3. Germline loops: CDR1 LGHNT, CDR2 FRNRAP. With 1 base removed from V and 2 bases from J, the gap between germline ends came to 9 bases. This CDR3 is CASGLGSGGNQPQHF. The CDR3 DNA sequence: TGTGCTAGTGGTTTGGGCTCAGGGGGCAATCAGCCCCAGCATTTT.

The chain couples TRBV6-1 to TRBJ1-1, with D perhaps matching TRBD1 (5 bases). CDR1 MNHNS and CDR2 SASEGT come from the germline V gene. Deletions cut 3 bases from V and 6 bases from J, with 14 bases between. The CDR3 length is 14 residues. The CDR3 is CASSDFKGPPEAFF. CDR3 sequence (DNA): TGTGCCAGCAGTGATTTTAAGGGGCCCCCTGAAGCTTTCTTT.

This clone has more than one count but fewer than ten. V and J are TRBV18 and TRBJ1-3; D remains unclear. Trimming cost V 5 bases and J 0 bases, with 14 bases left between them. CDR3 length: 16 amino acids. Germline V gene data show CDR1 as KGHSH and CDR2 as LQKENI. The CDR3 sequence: CASSDVPSSSGNTIYF. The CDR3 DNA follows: TGTGCCAGCTCAGACGTCCCCTCGAGCTCTGGAAACACCATATATTTT.

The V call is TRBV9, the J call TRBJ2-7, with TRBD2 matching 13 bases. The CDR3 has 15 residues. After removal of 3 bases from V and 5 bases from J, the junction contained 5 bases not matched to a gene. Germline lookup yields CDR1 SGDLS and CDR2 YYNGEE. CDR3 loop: CASSAGLAGVDEQYF. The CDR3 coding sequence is TGTGCCAGCAGCGCAGGACTAGCGGGAGTGGACGAGCAGTACTTC.

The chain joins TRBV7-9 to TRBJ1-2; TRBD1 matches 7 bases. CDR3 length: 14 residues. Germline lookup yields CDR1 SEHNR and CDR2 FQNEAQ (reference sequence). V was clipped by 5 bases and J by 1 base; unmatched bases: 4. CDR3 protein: CASSIQGVNYGYTF. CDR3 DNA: TGTGCCAGCAGCATCCAGGGGGTTAACTATGGCTACACCTTC.

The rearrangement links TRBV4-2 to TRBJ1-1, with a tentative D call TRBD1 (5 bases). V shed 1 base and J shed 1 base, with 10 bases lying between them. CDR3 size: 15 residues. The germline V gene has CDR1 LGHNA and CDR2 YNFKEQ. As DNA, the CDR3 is TGTGCCAGCAGCCAAGTGGGGGGAGGGAACACTGAAGCTTTCTTT. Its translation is CASSQVGGGNTEAFF.

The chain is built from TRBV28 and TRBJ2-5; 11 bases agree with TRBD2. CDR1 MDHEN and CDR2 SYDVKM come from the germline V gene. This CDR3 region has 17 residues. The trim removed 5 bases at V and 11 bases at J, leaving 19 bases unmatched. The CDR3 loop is CASSGAEGLAVAGRQYF. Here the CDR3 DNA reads TGTGCCAGCAGTGGGGCTGAGGGACTAGCGGTGGCCGGGAGGCAGTACTTC.

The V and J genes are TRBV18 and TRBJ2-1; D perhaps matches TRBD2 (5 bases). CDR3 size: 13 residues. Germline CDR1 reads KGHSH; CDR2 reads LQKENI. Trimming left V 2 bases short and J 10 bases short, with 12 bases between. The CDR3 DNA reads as TGTGCCAGCTCACCAGATCGAGTAGCGGAGCAGTTCTTC. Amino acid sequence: CASSPDRVAEQFF. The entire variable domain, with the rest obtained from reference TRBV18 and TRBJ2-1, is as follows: NAGVMQNPRHLVRRRGQEARLRCSPMKGHSHVYWYRQLPEEGLKFMVYLQKENIIDESGMPKERFSAEFPKEGPSILRIQQVVRGDSAAYFCASSPDRVAEQFFGPGTRLTVL.

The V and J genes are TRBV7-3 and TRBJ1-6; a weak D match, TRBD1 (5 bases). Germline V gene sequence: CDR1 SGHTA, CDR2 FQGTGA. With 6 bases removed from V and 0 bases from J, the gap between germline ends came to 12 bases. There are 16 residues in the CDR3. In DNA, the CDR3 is TGTGCCAGCAGGAGGGCAGGGAGCTCCTATAATTCACCCCTCCACTTT. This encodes CASRRAGSSYNSPLHF.

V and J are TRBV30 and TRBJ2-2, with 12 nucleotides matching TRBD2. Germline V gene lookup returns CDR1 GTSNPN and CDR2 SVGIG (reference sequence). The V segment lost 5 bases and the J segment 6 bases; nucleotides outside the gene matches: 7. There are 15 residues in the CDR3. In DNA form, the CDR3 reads TGTGCCTGGGCTAATCTAGCGGGAGGGTCCGGGGAGCTGTTTTTT. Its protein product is CAWANLAGGSGELFF.

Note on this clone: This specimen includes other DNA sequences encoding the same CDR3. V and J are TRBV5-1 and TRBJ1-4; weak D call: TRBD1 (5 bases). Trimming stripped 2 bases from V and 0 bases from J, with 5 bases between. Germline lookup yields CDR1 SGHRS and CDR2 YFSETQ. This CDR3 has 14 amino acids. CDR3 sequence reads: CASSLGATNEKLFF. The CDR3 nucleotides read TGCGCCAGCAGCTTAGGGGCAACTAATGAAAAACTGTTTTTT.

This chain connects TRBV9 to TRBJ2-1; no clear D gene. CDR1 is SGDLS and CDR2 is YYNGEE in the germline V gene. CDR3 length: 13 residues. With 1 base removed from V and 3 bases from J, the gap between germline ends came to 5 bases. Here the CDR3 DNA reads TGTGCCAGCAGCGTATCCCTCTACAATGAGCAGTTCTTC. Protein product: CASSVSLYNEQFF.

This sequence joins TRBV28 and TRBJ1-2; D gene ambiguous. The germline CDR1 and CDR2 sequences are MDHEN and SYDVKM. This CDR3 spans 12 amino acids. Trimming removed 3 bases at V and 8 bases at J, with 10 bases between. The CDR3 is CASSFLWMGYTF. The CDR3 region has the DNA TGTGCCAGCAGTTTCCTGTGGATGGGCTACACCTTC.

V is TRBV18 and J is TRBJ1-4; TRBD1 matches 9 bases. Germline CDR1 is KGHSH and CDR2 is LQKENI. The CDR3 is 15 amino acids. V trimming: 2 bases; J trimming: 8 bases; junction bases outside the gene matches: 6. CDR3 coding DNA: TGTGCCAGCTCACCATTGGACAGGGGCTGGGAAAAACTGTTTTTT. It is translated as CASSPLDRGWEKLFF.

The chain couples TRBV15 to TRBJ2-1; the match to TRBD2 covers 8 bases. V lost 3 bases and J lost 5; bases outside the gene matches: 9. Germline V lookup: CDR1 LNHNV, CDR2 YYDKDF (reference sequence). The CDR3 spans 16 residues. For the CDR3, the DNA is TGTGCCACCAGCAGGGGCCCGGGACTAGGGGACAATGAGCAGTTCTTC. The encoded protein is CATSRGPGLGDNEQFF. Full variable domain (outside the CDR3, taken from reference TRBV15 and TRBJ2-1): DAMVIQNPRYQVTQFGKPVTLSCSQTLNHNVMYWYQQKSSQAPKLLFHYYDKDFNNEADTPDNFQSRRPNTSFCFLDIRSPGLGDTAMYLCATSRGPGLGDNEQFFGPGTRLTVL.

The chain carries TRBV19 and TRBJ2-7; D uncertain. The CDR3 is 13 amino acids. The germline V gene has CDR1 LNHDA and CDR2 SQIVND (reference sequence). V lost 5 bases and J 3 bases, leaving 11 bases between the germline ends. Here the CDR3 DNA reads TGTGCCAGTAGTTCCGGGTGGGGCTACGAGCAGTACTTC. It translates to CASSSGWGYEQYF.

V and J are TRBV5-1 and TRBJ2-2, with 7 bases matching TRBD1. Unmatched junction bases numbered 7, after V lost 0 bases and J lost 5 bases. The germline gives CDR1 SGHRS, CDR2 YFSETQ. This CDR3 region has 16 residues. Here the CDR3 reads CASSLGQGFETGELFF. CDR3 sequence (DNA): TGCGCCAGCAGCTTGGGACAGGGATTTGAGACCGGGGAGCTGTTTTTT.

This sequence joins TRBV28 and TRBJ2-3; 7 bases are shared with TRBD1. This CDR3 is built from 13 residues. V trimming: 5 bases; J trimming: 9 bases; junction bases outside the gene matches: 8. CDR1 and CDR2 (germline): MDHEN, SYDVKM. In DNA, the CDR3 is TGTGCCAGCAGTGAAACAGGGGTGCGGACGCAGTATTTT. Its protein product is CASSETGVRTQYF.

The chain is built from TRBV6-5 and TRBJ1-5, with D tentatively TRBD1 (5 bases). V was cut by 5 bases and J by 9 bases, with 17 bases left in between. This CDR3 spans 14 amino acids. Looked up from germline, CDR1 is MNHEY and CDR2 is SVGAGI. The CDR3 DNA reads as TGTGCCAGCAGTCGACAACTCCAGGGATTGCCCCAGCATTTT. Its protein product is CASSRQLQGLPQHF.

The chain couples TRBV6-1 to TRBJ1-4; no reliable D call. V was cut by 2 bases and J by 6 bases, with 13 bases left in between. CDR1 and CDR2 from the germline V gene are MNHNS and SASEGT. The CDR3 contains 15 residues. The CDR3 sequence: CASSEIHFIDEKLFF. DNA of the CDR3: TGTGCCAGCAGTGAAATTCACTTTATCGATGAAAAACTGTTTTTT.

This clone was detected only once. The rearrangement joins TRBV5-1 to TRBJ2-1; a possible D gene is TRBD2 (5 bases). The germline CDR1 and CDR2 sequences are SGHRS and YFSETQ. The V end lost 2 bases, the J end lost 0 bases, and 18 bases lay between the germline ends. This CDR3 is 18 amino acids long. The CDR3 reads CASSFSGVAGSSYNEQFF. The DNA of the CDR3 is TGCGCCAGCAGCTTTTCCGGGGTGGCTGGGAGCTCCTACAATGAGCAGTTCTTC.

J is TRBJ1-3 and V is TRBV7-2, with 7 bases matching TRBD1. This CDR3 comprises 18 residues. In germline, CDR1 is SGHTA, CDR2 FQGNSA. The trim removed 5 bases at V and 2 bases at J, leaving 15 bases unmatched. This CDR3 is CASSPQGRQGGTGNTIYF. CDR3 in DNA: TGTGCCAGCAGCCCTCAAGGCCGACAGGGCGGCACTGGAAACACCATATATTTT.

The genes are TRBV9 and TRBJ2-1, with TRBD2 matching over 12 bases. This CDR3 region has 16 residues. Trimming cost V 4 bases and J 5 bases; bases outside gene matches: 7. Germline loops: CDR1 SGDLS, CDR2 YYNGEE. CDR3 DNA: TGTGCCAGCAGCCCCCAACTAGCGGGAGGTCACAATGAGCAGTTCTTC. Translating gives CASSPQLAGGHNEQFF.

The CDR3 is CASSGPRASGHHEQFF. The CDR3 DNA sequence: TGTGCCAGCAGTGGCCCTCGGGCTAGCGGGCACCATGAGCAGTTCTTC. J is TRBJ2-1 and V is TRBV28, with TRBD2 matching 8 bases. V shed 5 bases, J shed 8 bases, and the junction held 14 bases outside the gene matches. Per the germline V gene, CDR1 is MDHEN and CDR2 is SYDVKM. CDR3 length equals 16 residues.